This entry concerns a single TCR beta chain. Its target antigen remains unknown. Qualities for individual bases were not recorded, and no much larger clone is one base off. Library preparation employed the immunoSEQ multiplex PCR assay. Alongside multiparametric flow cytometry, deep sequencing of rearranged TCR beta loci was used to profile the T cell repertoires. This immuneACCESS table, as held by TCRdb, lists in-frame sequences with V and J called but not all clones. Of the missing ones, under half trace to an unresolved V gene in checked studies; the others have no known cause. The sample table contains about 25,000 clones; only one count was recorded for approximately 90% of them. The top ten clones comprise around a fifth of the sample. The entry originates in a study of lymphopenia after photon versus proton radiotherapy (dated by TCRdb to about 2019). With respect to the entire study: The study compared the immunological effects of photon versus proton radiation therapy in patients with gastrointestinal tumors who developed high-grade lymphopenia. The 15 to 20 patients in the cohort had gastrointestinal tumors, were treated with either photon or proton therapy, and subsequently developed lymphopenia. The study was designed to characterize how the impact on the immune system differs between the two radiation modalities. The study at large found these results: The survival association was assessed only in patients who died, and better survival with proton therapy was presented by the authors as a possibility rather than a demonstrated result. After the lymphocyte count nadir, repertoires from photon-treated patients showed oligoclonal expansion, particularly of CD8+ Temra cells, and this expansion drove the decline in diversity. Across the cohort, an inverse correlation was found between a larger post-nadir drop in TCR diversity and overall survival time among patients who died. Relative stability during treatment was observed in proton-treated patients, whereas loss of naive T cells and TCR diversity and gain of effector/memory populations were observed in photon-treated patients.

Including the terminal cysteine and phenylalanine, the CDR3 comprises 14 residues. The read is trimmed to its CDR3 DNA, 42 bases read in frame from base 1. Unmatched junction bases come to 4, with V trimmed by 4 bases and J by 5 bases. In the germline V gene, CDR1 corresponds to SGHAT and CDR2 to FQNNGV. The V and J genes are TRBV11-2 and TRBJ2-2, and 7 junction bases match TRBD1. Here the sequenced sample was peripheral blood, taken from a patient treated with photon-based radiotherapy. The source of this sequence is a man aged 50-60 years with gastric cancer. The CDR3 protein sequence reads: CASSWTGGTGELFF. DNA sequence: TGTGCCAGCAGCTGGACAGGTGGAACCGGGGAGCTGTTTTTT. The entire variable domain, with the stretches around the CDR3 drawn from the reference TRBV11-2 and TRBJ2-2 proteins, is EAGVAQSPRYKIIEKRQSVAFWCNPISGHATLYWYQQILGQGPKLLIQFQNNGVVDDSQLPKDRFSAERLKGVDSTLKIQPAKLEDSAVYLCASSWTGGTGELFFGEGSRLTVL.